This T cell receptor (beta chain) was obtained from a study of T cells in Graves' hyperthyroidism and ophthalmopathy. General study findings and limits: A model using 13 V-J features told ophthalmopathy apart from stable hyperthyroidism. Before onset, by a median of approximately 5.9 months, the model predicted ophthalmopathy.

Ten or more counts support this clonotype. Antigen: not known. Researchers amplified the TCR beta CDR3 regions from RNA transcripts. The HTBI primer set drove a first-round RT-PCR of the TCR CDR3. From the multiplex PCR reads, TCRdb called clonotypes with MiXCR, one entry per CDR3 protein. This table holds a few hundred thousand distinct CDR3 sequences, approximately 19% found once. Trimming removed 0 bases from V and 15 bases from J, with 18 bases in between. This CDR3 spans 14 amino acids. Per germline, CDR1 MNHNS and CDR2 SASEGT. Absent ophthalmopathy progression within 18 months defined stable Graves' hyperthyroidism. The study left out patients who had uncontrolled infection, other autoimmune disease, pregnancy or lactation.

The receptor was isolated from a woman younger than 35 with Graves' hyperthyroidism. The chain uses TRBV6-1 and TRBJ1-5; D ambiguous. Sample: blood. CDR3 residues: CASSEARGSLRWHF. CDR3 DNA: TGTGCCAGCAGTGAAGCGCGTGGGAGTCTACGGTGGCATTTT.